Following are 9 T cell receptor beta chains from one sample sequenced in a study of identical twins. Each CDR3 protein gets one entry after TCRdb re-called the 5' RACE reads with MiXCR. The data hold 500,000 to 550,000 distinct CDR3 sequences, with approximately 20% observed a single time. These data were also reused for a study on yellow fever vaccine responses in identical twins.

The sequenced sample was CD4+ T cells sorted from blood. Receptor source: a young woman in good health.

The gene calls are TRBV10-3 and TRBJ2-1, with 13 bases fitting TRBD2. The junction had 9 bases not matched to a gene; V was cut back by 10 bases and J by 9 bases. The CDR3 sequence is 14 residues long. Germline loops: CDR1 ENHRY, CDR2 SYGVKD. The CDR3 region has the DNA TGTGCCACGTTACTAGCGGGAGGGCTCGGTGAGCAGTTCTTC. Amino acids: CATLLAGGLGEQFF.

The chain combines TRBV20-1 with TRBJ2-3, with TRBD2 matching 9 bases. The germline CDR1 and CDR2 sequences are DFQATT and SNEGSKA (reference sequence). The CDR3 consists of 15 residues. V was pared by 0 bases and J by 2 bases, with 3 bases of the junction left unmatched. The CDR3 nucleotides read TGCAGTGCTAGAGATTCTAGCGGGGTCACAGATACGCAGTATTTT. Translation: CSARDSSGVTDTQYF.

The V and J genes are TRBV5-1 and TRBJ2-1; 8 bases match TRBD1. CDR1 SGHRS and CDR2 YFSETQ come from the germline V gene. V lost 4 bases to trimming and J lost 4 bases; unmatched junction nucleotides: 10. There are 16 residues in the CDR3. Here the CDR3 DNA reads TGCGCCAGCAGCCTCGGGGACAGGATGGTATACAATGAGCAGTTCTTC. Protein sequence: CASSLGDRMVYNEQFF.

This clonotype was seen once. V gene TRBV3-1 combines with J gene TRBJ2-7; TRBD2 aligns across 8 bases. The CDR3 runs to 17 residues. Looked up from germline, CDR1 is LGHDT and CDR2 is YNNKEL (reference sequence). Trimming cost V 4 bases and J 1 base; bases outside gene matches: 12. The CDR3 bases are TGTGCCAGCAGCCCTCACCACGGGGCTAGCGGGTCCTACGAGCAGTACGTC. Translated, it gives CASSPHHGASGSYEQYV.

This clonotype occurred a few times. The chain carries TRBV25-1 and TRBJ2-2, with a tentative D call TRBD1 (6 bases). Germline V gives CDR1 MGHDK, CDR2 SYGVNS. This CDR3 has 13 amino acids. V lost 10 bases, J lost 2 bases, and 11 bases lay in between. This CDR3 reads CATTGRNTGELFF. The CDR3 DNA reads as TGTGCCACCACAGGGCGAAACACCGGGGAGCTGTTTTTT.

The chain combines TRBV11-3 with TRBJ1-2; D might be TRBD1 (5 bases). Germline CDR1 SGHNT, CDR2 YENEEA. The CDR3 contains 13 residues. V lost 5 bases, J lost 4 bases, and 11 bases lay in between. In DNA form, the CDR3 reads TGTGCCAGCAGCCCAACAGGCGTCTATGGCTACACCTTC. This translates into CASSPTGVYGYTF.

The chain uses TRBV10-3 and TRBJ2-3, with TRBD2 identical over 10 bases. The germline V gene encodes CDR1 ENHRY and CDR2 SYGVKD. CDR3 length: 13 residues. After removal of 7 bases from V and 4 bases from J, the junction contained 2 bases not matched to a gene. The CDR3 sequence: CAIKGLAADTQYF. In nucleotides, the CDR3 is TGTGCCATCAAAGGACTAGCGGCAGATACGCAGTATTTT.

This clonotype was seen more than once but under ten times. This sequence joins TRBV2 and TRBJ2-3; TRBD2 matches at 8 bases. Germline CDR1 is SNHLY and CDR2 is FYNNEI. Losses at the gene ends were 9 bases for V and 0 bases for J; bases not matched to a gene: 2. The CDR3 length is 13 residues. The CDR3 DNA is TGTGCCAGGACTAGCGCAAGCACAGATACGCAGTATTTT. Translated: CARTSASTDTQYF.

The chain employs TRBV11-2 and TRBJ2-3; weak D call: TRBD2 (5 bases). This CDR3 region has 16 residues. CDR1 is SGHAT and CDR2 is FQNNGV in the germline V gene. V was cut by 0 bases and J by 3 bases, with 13 bases left in between. The CDR3 spells CASSLDPGKRTDTQYF. In DNA form, the CDR3 reads TGTGCCAGCAGCTTAGATCCGGGGAAAAGGACAGATACGCAGTATTTT.